Presented here are 10 T cell receptor beta chains from one specimen sequenced in a study of blood T cells in healthy people across ages. Next came a second PCR, run for about 7 to 12 cycles, which used a sample-barcoded 5' primer along with a J-beta primer mix. A single record per CDR3 protein comes from TCRdb applying MiXCR to the 5' RACE reads. The sample includes about 970,000 distinct CDR3 sequences, roughly 51% of them seen just once. Sequencing was carried out using blood. The receptors come from an older woman in good health.

The J gene is TRBJ2-7, the V gene TRBV16; D is uncertain. The CDR3 has 12 residues. CDR1 KGHSY and CDR2 FQNENV come from the germline V gene. Trimming removed 4 bases at V and 2 bases at J, with 6 bases between. CDR3 in amino acids: CASSLMTYEQYF. In DNA, the CDR3 is TGTGCCAGCAGCCTCATGACCTACGAGCAGTACTTC.

The rearrangement joins TRBV9 to TRBJ2-7, with 7 nucleotides matching TRBD2. The germline CDR1 and CDR2 sequences are SGDLS and YYNGEE. CDR3 size: 14 residues. The junction had 4 bases not matched to a gene; V was cut back by 4 bases and J by 0 bases. DNA of the CDR3: TGTGCCAGCAGCAGCGGGACCCACTCCTACGAGCAGTACTTC. Translating gives CASSSGTHSYEQYF.

The chain joins TRBV28 to TRBJ1-4; D possibly corresponds to TRBD1 (5 bases). The V end lost 6 bases, the J end lost 7 bases, and 15 bases lay between the germline ends. The CDR3 runs to 14 residues. The germline gives CDR1 MDHEN, CDR2 SYDVKM. DNA of the CDR3: TGTGCCAGCAGCCCGGGGGACTTGGGTGAAAAACTGTTTTTT. Translation gives CASSPGDLGEKLFF.

CDR3 in DNA: TGCGCCAGCAGCCCCTGGGGGGCGGGAGGTAGCTACGAGCAGTACTTC. Its translation is CASSPWGAGGSYEQYF. The V and J genes are TRBV5-1 and TRBJ2-7; 8 nucleotides line up with TRBD2. V gave up 4 bases and J gave up 3 bases; unmatched junction bases: 12. Germline CDR1 reads SGHRS; CDR2 reads YFSETQ. This CDR3 region has 16 residues.

The chain uses TRBV16 and TRBJ1-2; D remains ambiguous. Germline V gene sequence: CDR1 KGHSY, CDR2 FQNENV. The V and J ends lost 1 base and 2 bases respectively, with 5 bases between them. This CDR3 has 13 residues. The CDR3 here is CASSQFQNYGYTF. The CDR3 DNA reads as TGTGCCAGCAGCCAATTCCAGAACTATGGCTACACCTTC. The full variable domain, completed using reference TRBV16 and TRBJ1-2, is GEEVAQTPKHLVRGEGQKAKLYCAPIKGHSYVFWYQQVLKNEFKFLISFQNENVFDETGMPKERFSAKCLPNSPCSLEIQATKLEDSAVYFCASSQFQNYGYTFGSGTRLTVV.

This chain uses TRBV3-1 with TRBJ2-1; 7 positions agree with TRBD2. The CDR3 sequence is 16 residues long. The V gene end was trimmed by 0 bases and the J gene end by 4 bases; junction bases not matched to a gene: 6. Germline CDR1 and CDR2: LGHDT and YNNKEL (reference sequence). CDR3 loop: CASSQDRDYEYNEQFF. CDR3 sequence (DNA): TGTGCCAGCAGCCAAGACCGGGACTATGAGTACAATGAGCAGTTCTTC.

The genes are TRBV20-1 and TRBJ2-1; 8 bases align to TRBD1. The germline V gene has CDR1 DFQATT and CDR2 SNEGSKA (reference sequence). The CDR3 runs to 14 residues. V shed 5 bases, J shed 6 bases, and the junction held 9 bases outside the gene matches. The DNA for the CDR3 is TGCAGTGCTTATACAGGGGGAAGCGTCAATGAGCAGTTCTTC. Residues: CSAYTGGSVNEQFF.

This chain connects TRBV6-6 to TRBJ2-7; D gene uncertain. CDR3 size: 14 residues. From germline, CDR1 is MNHNY and CDR2 SVGAGI (reference sequence). Trimming removed 6 bases at V and 1 base at J, with 13 bases between. In DNA, the CDR3 is TGTGCCAGCAGCTCCCCGACCCCGTCCTACGAGCAGTACTTC. This gives the protein CASSSPTPSYEQYF.

The rearrangement joins TRBV10-3 to TRBJ2-7; D unclear. Germline-derived CDR1 and CDR2 are ENHRY and SYGVKD. With 0 bases removed from V and 0 bases from J, the gap between germline ends came to 9 bases. The CDR3 length is 15 residues. CDR3 nucleotides: TGTGCCATCAGTGAGTCCCCCGGCCACTCCTACGAGCAGTACTTC. It yields the protein CAISESPGHSYEQYF.

This clonotype showed up just once. The chain carries TRBV5-1 and TRBJ2-5, with 7 bases that match TRBD2. The CDR3 contains 15 residues. Germline loops: CDR1 SGHRS, CDR2 YFSETQ. J gave up 5 bases and V 4 bases, and 11 bases lay outside the gene matches. The CDR3 DNA is TGCGCCAGCAGCGAAAGGACTTGCGGGAGTGAGACCCAGTACTTC. Translating it yields CASSERTCGSETQYF.